This T cell receptor beta chain was documented in a study of cytomegalovirus exposure and HLA in healthy donors. General observations from the study: V- and J-gene trimming in TCR beta was tied to a missense DCLRE1C variant by an analysis performed later. In a later analysis, TCR association rates varied by HLA locus: DRB1 most, HLA-C fewest.

V shed 0 bases and J shed 2 bases, with 8 bases lying between them. The CDR3 loop spans 14 amino acids. Per germline, CDR1 SGHNT and CDR2 YYREEE (reference sequence). As to this clone: The target antigen is unknown.

PCR amplification relied on 60 Vbeta primers (plus 13 Jbeta primers). Assay used: immunoSEQ multiplex PCR; TCRdb lists only in-frame clones, some missing. Among about 130,000 clones listed, approximately 78% were seen once. The sequenced material came from PBMCs. This sequence joins TRBV5-4 and TRBJ2-5, with D possibly TRBD1 on 5 matching bases. The TCR sequence derives from a human donor in good health. As DNA, the CDR3 is TGTGCCAGCAGCTTGGCCACAGGACAAGAGACCCAGTACTTC. As protein: CASSLATGQETQYF.